The next 16 T cell receptor beta chains were all read from a single sample in a study of response to subunit inactivated influenza vaccine. Via MiXCR, TCRdb re-called the RT-PCR reads, giving one row per CDR3 protein. The data show roughly 700,000 distinct CDR3 sequences, over 11% seen once. The material sequenced was PBMCs from blood, taken 14 to 15 days before vaccination. The receptors shown here come from a man in his forties or fifties who received an inactivated influenza vaccine.

This clonotype showed up just a few times. The rearrangement links TRBV12-3 or TRBV12-4 to TRBJ2-2, with 7 nucleotides matching TRBD2. V dropped 5 bases and J dropped 7; count of bases not matched to a gene: 1. The CDR3 sequence is 12 residues long. The CDR3 DNA is TGTGCCAGCAGTGCTAGCGGCGGGGAGCTGTTTTTT. This encodes CASSASGGELFF.

This sequence joins TRBV6-2 or TRBV6-3 and TRBJ2-1; D possibly corresponds to TRBD1 (6 bases). Deletions cut 4 bases from V and 4 bases from J, with 11 bases between. Germline loops: CDR1 MNHEY, CDR2 SVGEGT. This CDR3 has 14 residues. CDR3 region: CASSSGTSYNEQFF. The CDR3 bases are TGTGCCAGCAGTTCAGGGACATCGTACAATGAGCAGTTCTTC.

This clonotype was observed many times. The rearrangement joins TRBV27 to TRBJ2-3; D possibly corresponds to TRBD2 (6 bases). This CDR3 spans 15 amino acids. The germline V gene has CDR1 MNHEY and CDR2 SMNVEV (reference sequence). With 0 bases removed from V and 6 bases from J, the gap between germline ends came to 13 bases. This CDR3 is CASSLSAGLLDTQYF. The CDR3, as DNA: TGTGCCAGCAGTTTATCTGCGGGACTTTTGGATACGCAGTATTTT.

In its sample, this clonotype was seen a few times. It may be a read error: a sequence one base away is much more abundant. The V and J genes are TRBV9 and TRBJ2-5, with D possibly TRBD1 on 6 matching bases. CDR1 is SGDLS, CDR2 YYNGEE, per germline. CDR3 length equals 13 residues. CDR3 DNA sequence: TGTGCCAGCAGCCCCGGGACACAAGAGACCCGGTACTTC. Its translation: CASSPGTQETRYF.

This clonotype was seen a few times. V usage is TRBV6-2 or TRBV6-3 and J usage is TRBJ2-7, with D perhaps matching TRBD2 (5 bases). V was trimmed by 9 bases and J by 3 bases, leaving 12 bases between them. The CDR3 totals 12 residues. The germline CDR1 and CDR2 sequences are MNHEY and SVGEGT. The CDR3 DNA reads as TGTGCCAGTCAGACTACTTACTACGAGCAGTACTTC. It translates to CASQTTYYEQYF.

The table lists this clonotype with a few counts. The V gene is TRBV24-1, the J gene TRBJ1-2; 8 nucleotides line up with TRBD1. Germline V gene sequence: CDR1 KGHDR, CDR2 SFDVKD. The CDR3 sequence is 14 residues long. Trimming removed 4 bases from V and 8 bases from J; junction bases left unmatched: 8. CDR3 DNA sequence: TGTGCCACCAGTGACACAACAGGGGGTGTCGGCTACACCTTC. Translated: CATSDTTGGVGYTF.

This chain uses TRBV7-8 with TRBJ2-7, with 11 bases that match TRBD2. Unmatched junction bases numbered 5, after V lost 3 bases and J lost 1 base. The germline V gene encodes CDR1 SGHVS and CDR2 FQNEAQ. This CDR3 is 16 amino acids long. The CDR3 spells CASSFQLAGDSYEQYF. CDR3 nucleotide sequence: TGTGCCAGCAGCTTTCAACTAGCGGGGGATTCCTACGAGCAGTACTTC.

This clonotype came up many times. The chain recombines TRBV20-1 with TRBJ1-2, with D unresolved. Trimming cost V 2 bases and J 2 bases, with 0 bases left between them. Germline V gene sequence: CDR1 DFQATT, CDR2 SNEGSKA (reference sequence). The CDR3 consists of 10 residues. This CDR3 reads CSARNYGYTF. In DNA, the CDR3 is TGCAGTGCTAGAAACTATGGCTACACCTTC.

The V call is TRBV29-1, the J call TRBJ2-1; 8 bases fit TRBD2. With V trimmed by 7 bases and J by 2 bases, 1 base remained unmatched. Germline-derived CDR1 and CDR2 are SQVTM and ANQGSEA. This CDR3 has 12 amino acids. The CDR3 DNA sequence: TGCAGCGGTAGCGGGGCCTACAATGAGCAGTTCTTC. Its translation is CSGSGAYNEQFF.

This clonotype came up a few times. The chain carries TRBV4-2 and TRBJ2-1; D perhaps matches TRBD2 (6 bases). Deletions cut 6 bases from V and 5 bases from J, with 20 bases between. This CDR3 has 16 amino acids. CDR1 and CDR2 from the germline V gene are LGHNA and YNFKEQ. The CDR3 DNA reads as TGTGCCAGCAGTCGCGCCGGACTACAATATCACAATGAGCAGTTCTTC. As protein: CASSRAGLQYHNEQFF.

The V and J genes are TRBV2 and TRBJ1-6; 10 nucleotides align to TRBD1. V gave up 3 bases and J gave up 5 bases; unmatched junction bases: 1. The CDR3 covers 15 residues. Germline V CDR1 and CDR2: SNHLY, FYNNEI. The CDR3 loop reads CASSETGGHNSPLHF. In nucleotides, the CDR3 is TGTGCCAGCAGTGAGACAGGGGGCCATAATTCACCCCTCCACTTT.

V usage is TRBV5-1 and J usage is TRBJ2-1, with 7 bases lining up with TRBD1. The CDR3 totals 18 residues. Germline V gene data show CDR1 as SGHRS and CDR2 as YFSETQ. Trimming took 1 base from V and 0 from J; bases not matched to a gene: 10. CDR3 region: CASSLTTGASGSYNEQFF. CDR3 in DNA: TGCGCCAGCAGCTTGACAACAGGGGCCTCGGGCTCCTACAATGAGCAGTTCTTC.

The chain carries TRBV6-2 or TRBV6-3 and TRBJ2-4, with a possible D match to TRBD1 (5 bases). Deletions cut 4 bases from V and 3 bases from J, with 10 bases between. Germline CDR1 MNHEY, CDR2 SVGEGT. This CDR3 has 14 residues. The CDR3 region has the DNA TGTGCCAGCAGTTCGCGCAGGGTCAAAAACATTCAGTACTTC. Translation: CASSSRRVKNIQYF.

This clonotype has more than one count but fewer than ten. The chain combines TRBV4-1 with TRBJ1-1, with D uncertain. The CDR3 runs 14 residues. Trimming pared 1 base from V and 2 bases from J, leaving 8 bases between. From germline, CDR1 is MGHRA and CDR2 YSYEKL. The CDR3 reads CASSQVPENTEAFF. The CDR3 DNA sequence: TGCGCCAGCAGCCAAGTGCCGGAAAACACTGAAGCTTTCTTT.

The rearrangement uses TRBV7-6 and TRBJ1-6, with D hard to call. The V end lost 2 bases, the J end lost 7 bases, and 9 bases lay between the germline ends. Germline CDR1 and CDR2: SGHVS and FNYEAQ. The CDR3 is 14 residues long. CDR3 region: CASSLSGKNSPLHF. CDR3 bases: TGTGCCAGCAGCTTAAGCGGGAAAAATTCACCCCTCCACTTT.

Only a few counts were recorded for this clonotype. V is TRBV25-1 and J is TRBJ1-1; D might be TRBD1 (5 bases). Between the trimmed V and J ends, which lost 1 base and 0 bases, there was a span of 12 bases. Germline V gene data show CDR1 as MGHDK and CDR2 as SYGVNS. The CDR3 sequence is 16 residues long. This chain's CDR3 is CASSEWGGLLNTEAFF. The CDR3 DNA sequence: TGTGCCAGCAGTGAATGGGGGGGACTGTTGAACACTGAAGCTTTCTTT.